The 5 T cell receptor beta chains given below trace back to one sample, sequenced in a study of beta chain features in type 1 diabetes. Expressed TCRB transcripts were sequenced after all isolated RNA was converted to cDNA. The method was immunoSEQ multiplex PCR; TCRdb's version includes in-frame clones alone and lacks a portion of them. The sample has some 330,000 clones; approximately 10% are singletons. The specimen sequenced was naive CD4+ T cells from blood. Source of these receptors: a woman under 40 in good health.

The chain is built from TRBV28 and TRBJ2-7; TRBD2 matches 9 bases. The CDR3 covers 15 residues. The germline V gene encodes CDR1 MDHEN and CDR2 SYDVKM. The V segment lost 7 bases and the J segment 0 bases; nucleotides outside the gene matches: 7. The CDR3 reads CASTSGAGGSYEQYF. The CDR3 coding sequence is TGTGCCAGCACCAGTGGAGCGGGAGGCTCCTACGAGCAGTACTTC.

The chain has TRBV30 and TRBJ2-1; 7 bases agree with TRBD2. J lost 9 bases, V lost 3 bases, and 11 bases had no gene match. CDR1 is GTSNPN and CDR2 is SVGIG in the germline V gene (reference sequence). The CDR3 has 14 amino acids. Written as DNA, the CDR3 is TGTGCCTGGAGCTGGTCGTGGAGCGGGATTGAGCAGTTCTTC. As protein: CAWSWSWSGIEQFF.

The V call is TRBV9, the J call TRBJ2-7; 11 nucleotides agree with TRBD2. Per germline, CDR1 SGDLS and CDR2 YYNGEE. The J segment lost 3 bases and the V segment lost 3 bases, leaving 8 bases of the junction unmatched. The CDR3 loop spans 16 amino acids. CDR3 amino acids: CASSARLAGLSYEQYF. CDR3 sequence (DNA): TGTGCCAGCAGCGCCCGACTAGCGGGACTAAGCTACGAGCAGTACTTC.

This rearrangement joins TRBV21-1 to TRBJ2-7; the table gives TRBD1 as D, unverified against the DNA. TRBV21-1 is a documented pseudogene. The CDR3 is 15 amino acids. Here the CDR3 DNA reads TGTGCCAGCAGCAAAGTCCGGGCAATAGGGGTAGAGCAGTACTTC. Amino acids: CASSKVRAIGVEQYF.

The rearrangement links TRBV11-3 to TRBJ2-5, with D unresolved. Trimming stripped 6 bases from V and 1 base from J, with 12 bases between. The CDR3 spans 14 residues. Germline loops: CDR1 SGHNT, CDR2 YENEEA. The CDR3, as DNA: TGTGCCAGCAGTTCCAGCTGGGCCCAAGAGACCCAGTACTTC. Protein: CASSSSWAQETQYF. Using reference TRBV11-3 and TRBJ2-5 for the parts outside the CDR3, the full variable domain is EAGVVQSPRYKIIEKKQPVAFWCNPISGHNTLYWYLQNLGQGPELLIRYENEEAVDDSQLPKDRFSAERLKGVDSTLKIQPAELGDSAVYLCASSSSWAQETQYFGPGTRLLVL.